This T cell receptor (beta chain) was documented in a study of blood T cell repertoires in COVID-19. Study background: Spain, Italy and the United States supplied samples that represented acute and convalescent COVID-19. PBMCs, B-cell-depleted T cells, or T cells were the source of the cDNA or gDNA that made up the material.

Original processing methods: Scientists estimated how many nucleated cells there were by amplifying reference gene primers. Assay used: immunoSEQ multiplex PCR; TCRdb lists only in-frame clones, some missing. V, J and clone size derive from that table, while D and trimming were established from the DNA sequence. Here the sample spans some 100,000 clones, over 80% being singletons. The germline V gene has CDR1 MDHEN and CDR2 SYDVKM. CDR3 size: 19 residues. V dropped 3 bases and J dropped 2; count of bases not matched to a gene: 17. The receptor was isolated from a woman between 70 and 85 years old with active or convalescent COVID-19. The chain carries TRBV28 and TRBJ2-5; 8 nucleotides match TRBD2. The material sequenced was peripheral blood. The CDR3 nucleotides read TGTGCCAGCAGTTTTTCGCGGGGACTAGGGTCCCTACTACAAGAGACCCAGTACTTC. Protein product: CASSFSRGLGSLLQETQYF.